The TCR beta chain described here comes from a study of blood T cell repertoires in COVID-19. Here immunoSEQ multiplex PCR was the method, and the copy in TCRdb shows in-frame clones only, minus some. The sample comprises a few hundred thousand clones, about 90% of which are singletons, and around 7.8% rests with the top ten. The source material was peripheral blood. This receptor was identified in a woman aged 45-65 years who had recovered from COVID-19.

Written as DNA, the CDR3 is TGTGCCTGCGGGGGTGGGTCACAGCAGTACTTC. It yields the protein CACGGGSQQYF. The chain carries TRBV30 and TRBJ2-7, with D possibly being TRBD2 (6 bases). Trimming took off 6 bases at V and 8 bases at J, with 14 bases between the two ends. The CDR3 is made up of 11 amino acids. From germline, CDR1 is GTSNPN and CDR2 SVGIG (reference sequence).